The entry that follows covers one T cell receptor beta chain sequence. The antigen is undetermined. The source of the sample is a study of T cell responses to AZD1222 COVID-19 vaccine. General study points: A reported finding is that nearly half of spike-specific TCRs target unmutated variant regions.

Germline CDR1 is SGDLS and CDR2 is YYNGEE. The V end was cut by 0 bases, the J end by 6 bases, with 10 bases between. The CDR3 is 15 residues long. Clones were read by immunoSEQ multiplex PCR, and TCRdb kept only the in-frame ones, dropping some. The data show 130,000 to 150,000 clones, about nine tenths seen once. The source is an adult in good health. The gene calls are TRBV9 and TRBJ1-6; D remains ambiguous. This specimen was peripheral blood, taken on day 0 of MenACWY control vaccination. CDR3 protein: CASSVGAQPNSPLHF. In nucleotides, the CDR3 is TGTGCCAGCAGCGTAGGTGCGCAGCCTAATTCACCCCTCCACTTT.